This entry lists 21 T cell receptor beta chains sequenced from one sample in a study of blood T cells in healthy people across ages. Alongside a J-beta primer mix, a sample-barcoded 5' primer served in a second PCR lasting about 7 to 11 cycles. TCRdb fed the 5' RACE reads into MiXCR, producing one record per CDR3 protein. The sample has approximately 780,000 distinct CDR3 sequences; approximately 24% are singletons. In addition, the sample was reused for a study of T cells of mothers and their children.

The sequenced sample consisted of blood. These receptors were taken from a boy younger than 18 in good health.

V and J are TRBV20-1 and TRBJ2-3; 7 positions match TRBD2. V shed 4 bases and J 5 bases; nucleotides not matched to a gene: 6. From germline, CDR1 is DFQATT and CDR2 SNEGSKA (reference sequence). The CDR3 is 13 amino acids. In DNA, the CDR3 is TGCAGTGCTAAAGCGGGAATGAGAGATACGCAGTATTTT. Amino acid sequence: CSAKAGMRDTQYF.

This clonotype was seen more than once but under ten times. The gene calls are TRBV20-1 and TRBJ2-5, with 7 bases fitting TRBD2. Germline V gene sequence: CDR1 DFQATT, CDR2 SNEGSKA (reference sequence). The CDR3 is made up of 12 amino acids. The V segment lost 4 bases and the J segment 3 bases; nucleotides outside the gene matches: 2. The CDR3 nucleotides read TGCAGTGCTATGGCGGGGGAAGAGACCCAGTACTTC. It specifies CSAMAGEETQYF.

This sequence joins TRBV13 and TRBJ2-5; possible D gene TRBD1, 6 bases. Deletions cut 5 bases from V and 3 bases from J, with 10 bases between. The germline CDR1 and CDR2 sequences are PRHDT and FYEKMQ (reference sequence). The CDR3 has 13 amino acids. CDR3: CASSRTDKETQYF. CDR3 DNA: TGTGCCAGCAGCAGGACAGATAAAGAGACCCAGTACTTC.

V is TRBV27 and J is TRBJ2-5; D not resolved. The closer fit of TRBJ2-7 to the DNA end suggests the J call may be wrong. CDR1 MNHEY and CDR2 SMNVEV come from the germline V gene (reference sequence). The CDR3 runs to 13 residues. The CDR3 loop reads CASTSNGFGEQYF. The CDR3 bases are TGTGCCAGCACGTCTAACGGGTTTGGCGAGCAGTACTTC.

The J gene is TRBJ2-7, the V gene TRBV4-1, with unresolved D. With 4 bases removed from V and 1 base from J, the gap between germline ends came to 11 bases. The CDR3 is 14 residues long. Germline V gene lookup returns CDR1 MGHRA and CDR2 YSYEKL. CDR3 loop: CASSRLEGSYEQYF. Here the CDR3 DNA reads TGCGCCAGCAGCCGACTGGAAGGTTCCTACGAGCAGTACTTC.

There are a few counts of this clonotype. As DNA, the CDR3 is TGTGCCAGCAGTTTTCGGGCCCTACCAGGAAACACCATATATTTT. This translates into CASSFRALPGNTIYF. V gene TRBV12-3 or TRBV12-4 combines with J gene TRBJ1-3; D is ambiguous. Trimming stripped 3 bases from V and 4 bases from J, with 13 bases between. The CDR3 loop spans 15 amino acids.

The sample holds a few counts of this clonotype. The chain employs TRBV27 and TRBJ2-2; D may be TRBD2 (6 bases). The CDR3 totals 14 residues. V dropped 5 bases and J dropped 5 bases, with 12 bases sitting between them. Germline V gives CDR1 MNHEY, CDR2 SMNVEV (reference sequence). DNA for the CDR3: TGTGCCAGCAGTGGGACTCTTAGTACCGGGGAGCTGTTTTTT. This sequence encodes CASSGTLSTGELFF.

This clonotype was picked up a small number of times. This chain connects TRBV5-1 to TRBJ1-1, with 7 nucleotides matching TRBD1. The CDR3 extends over 16 amino acids. V dropped 4 bases and J dropped 0; count of bases not matched to a gene: 9. Germline lookup yields CDR1 SGHRS and CDR2 YFSETQ. The CDR3 protein is CASSPSGRGLNTEAFF. The CDR3, as DNA: TGCGCCAGCAGCCCGAGCGGCAGGGGGTTGAACACTGAAGCTTTCTTT.

The gene calls are TRBV28 and TRBJ2-2, with D hard to call. V was pared by 2 bases and J by 5 bases, with 12 bases between. There are 15 residues in the CDR3. In germline, CDR1 is MDHEN, CDR2 SYDVKM. The DNA of the CDR3 is TGTGCCAGCAGTTTACATTTATTCAGGACCGGGGAGCTGTTTTTT. This gives the protein CASSLHLFRTGELFF.

This clonotype was seen a few times. Lacking the conserved final phenylalanine or tryptophan, this CDR3 likely reflects a read error. This rearrangement joins TRBV20-1 to TRBJ2-7; D gene ambiguous. The CDR3 contains 13 residues. Trimming left V 5 bases short and J 0 bases short, with 11 bases between. In germline, CDR1 is DFQATT, CDR2 SNEGSKA (reference sequence). The CDR3 DNA follows: TGCAGTGCTGACCCTGTTAGCTCCTACGAGCAGTACCTC. Translating it yields CSADPVSSYEQYL.

The V and J genes are TRBV25-1 and TRBJ2-7, with 7 bases lining up with TRBD2. After removal of 1 base from V and 2 bases from J, the junction contained 5 bases not matched to a gene. The CDR3 spans 15 residues. Germline CDR1 is MGHDK and CDR2 is SYGVNS. In nucleotides, the CDR3 is TGTGCCAGCAGTGAATGGAGCGGGGAGGCCTACGAGCAGTACTTC. This sequence encodes CASSEWSGEAYEQYF.

This clonotype has just a few counts. The CDR3 DNA reads TGCGCCAGCAGCCAAGATACTCAGGCCTACGAGCAGTACTTC. It codes for CASSQDTQAYEQYF. V gene TRBV4-1 combines with J gene TRBJ2-5, with D unclear. TRBJ2-7 explains the end of the DNA better; the J call may be wrong. The CDR3 is 14 amino acids. Per germline, CDR1 MGHRA and CDR2 YSYEKL.

About this clonotype itself: One junction end does not reproduce the germline sequence, and a read error may be involved. J is TRBJ2-2 and V is TRBV20-1; D perhaps matches TRBD2 (6 bases). The CDR3 spans 11 residues. Germline CDR1 DFQATT, CDR2 SNEGSKA (reference sequence). CDR3 loop: CSARRRGELFF. In DNA form, the CDR3 reads TGCAGTGCTAGGAGGCGCGGGGAACTGTTTTTT.

The CDR3 region is CSAALAGGSPGELFF. The CDR3 nucleotides read TGCAGTGCCGCCTTAGCGGGGGGGTCCCCCGGGGAGCTGTTTTTT. The chain joins TRBV20-1 to TRBJ2-2; 11 positions agree with TRBD2. The CDR3 has 15 residues. Germline CDR1 is DFQATT and CDR2 is SNEGSKA (reference sequence). Losses at the gene ends were 6 bases for V and 6 bases for J; bases not matched to a gene: 9.

This clonotype came up a few times. The chain combines TRBV14 with TRBJ1-1, with TRBD1 identical over 7 bases. V shed 4 bases and J 9 bases; nucleotides not matched to a gene: 11. The CDR3 sequence is 14 residues long. CDR1 and CDR2 (germline): SGHDN, FVKESK. The chain's CDR3 is CASSRYRDSSKAFF. Written as DNA, the CDR3 is TGTGCCAGCAGCCGATACCGGGACAGCAGTAAAGCTTTCTTT.

The chain employs TRBV12-3 or TRBV12-4 and TRBJ2-4; 8 bases are shared with TRBD2. V was clipped by 6 bases and J by 7 bases; unmatched bases: 5. The CDR3 covers 13 residues. The CDR3 nucleotides are TGTGCCAGCAGCCGGGGACTAGTCAACATTCAGTACTTC. Protein sequence: CASSRGLVNIQYF.

There are a few counts of this clonotype. The chain joins TRBV5-1 to TRBJ2-5; tentatively, D is TRBD1 or TRBD2 (5 bases each). Germline values: CDR1 SGHRS, CDR2 YFSETQ. The ends were cut back, 1 base at V and 3 bases at J, with 10 bases in the middle. There are 14 residues in the CDR3. The CDR3 spells CASSLPQGEETQYF. Written as DNA, the CDR3 is TGCGCCAGCAGCTTGCCCCAGGGAGAAGAGACCCAGTACTTC.

This sequence joins TRBV6-1 and TRBJ1-4; the D gene is possibly TRBD1 (6 bases). The CDR3 totals 14 residues. Germline values: CDR1 MNHNS, CDR2 SASEGT. V was shortened by 6 bases and J by 3 bases, with 11 bases between the two germline ends. This chain's CDR3 is CASSWGHSNEKLFF. The DNA for the CDR3 is TGTGCCAGCAGCTGGGGACATTCTAATGAAAAACTGTTTTTT.

The chain links TRBV27 to TRBJ1-2, with 10 bases identical to TRBD1. Germline CDR1 is MNHEY and CDR2 is SMNVEV (reference sequence). V gave up 4 bases and J gave up 8 bases; unmatched junction bases: 7. The CDR3 is made up of 14 amino acids. Here the CDR3 reads CASSSRQGALGYTF. The CDR3 DNA reads TGTGCCAGCAGTTCGCGACAGGGGGCGCTAGGCTACACCTTC.

The V gene is TRBV12-3 or TRBV12-4, the J gene TRBJ1-5; D not certain. The CDR3 consists of 15 residues. Trimming pared 3 bases from V and 3 bases from J, leaving 12 bases between. In nucleotides, the CDR3 is TGTGCCAGCAGTTTTCTTGAGGGCCTCAATCAGCCCCAGCATTTT. Protein sequence: CASSFLEGLNQPQHF.

This clonotype was observed many times. The V and J genes are TRBV2 and TRBJ2-7; D is perhaps TRBD1 or TRBD2 (6 bases each). The closer fit of TRBJ2-1 to the DNA end suggests the J call may be wrong. This CDR3 spans 12 amino acids. Looked up from germline, CDR1 is SNHLY and CDR2 is FYNNEI. The CDR3 sequence is CASSKGGTEQFF. In DNA, the CDR3 is TGTGCCAGCAGTAAGGGGGGAACTGAGCAGTTCTTC.